The rows below give T cell receptor beta chains drawn from one sample of a study of T cells expressing NK-cell markers. TCRdb processed the 5' RACE reads again and assigns one entry to each CDR3 protein, with no DNA. The sample has roughly 150,000 distinct CDR3 sequences; the top ten hold around 20%. Input material: blood T cells: a sorted CD56 or NKG2C T cell subset, CD4+ or CD8+ T cells, or bulk PBMC T cells (not recorded which). These receptors were taken from a man aged 18-69 years in good health. CDR3s include the opening cysteine and the closing phenylalanine or tryptophan.

v_call: TRBV12-3/TRBV12-4; j_call: TRBJ1-3; cdr3_aa: CASSAPGTEVNTIYF
v_call: TRBV27; j_call: TRBJ2-3; cdr3_aa: CASSSTIPTQYF
v_call: TRBV7-8; j_call: TRBJ2-3; cdr3_aa: CASSFRTGNKDTQYF
v_call: TRBV5-4; j_call: TRBJ2-7; cdr3_aa: CASGRGSYEQYF
v_call: TRBV7-8; j_call: TRBJ1-5; cdr3_aa: CASSLGGRNQPQHF
v_call: TRBV5-1; j_call: TRBJ2-3; cdr3_aa: CASSTVTDTQYF
v_call: TRBV30; j_call: TRBJ2-2; cdr3_aa: CAWSSRDGHTGELFF
v_call: TRBV30; j_call: TRBJ1-1; cdr3_aa: CAWSSSGTEAFF
v_call: TRBV3-1; j_call: TRBJ1-2; cdr3_aa: CASNQEGYDNSRGYTF
v_call: TRBV27; j_call: TRBJ1-4; cdr3_aa: CASSLKLTNEKLFF
v_call: TRBV7-9; j_call: TRBJ2-1; cdr3_aa: CASSTSGLYNEQFF
v_call: TRBV7-9; j_call: TRBJ2-1; cdr3_aa: CASSLAHISGEQFF
v_call: TRBV20-1; j_call: TRBJ2-7; cdr3_aa: CSASHTDRTYEQYF
v_call: TRBV4-2; j_call: TRBJ1-5; cdr3_aa: CASSLSSGEPQHF
v_call: TRBV25-1; j_call: TRBJ1-2; cdr3_aa: CASSESGDGYTF
v_call: TRBV25-1; j_call: TRBJ2-7; cdr3_aa: CASSPGTFSYEQYF
v_call: TRBV20-1; j_call: TRBJ2-7; cdr3_aa: CSADTSGRTYEQYF
v_call: TRBV12-3/TRBV12-4; j_call: TRBJ2-6; cdr3_aa: CASSRGTAGANVLTF
v_call: TRBV7-6; j_call: TRBJ2-7; cdr3_aa: CASSLERGLVEQYF
v_call: TRBV4-2; j_call: TRBJ1-3; cdr3_aa: CASSPTNPIPGNTIYF
v_call: TRBV6-2/TRBV6-3; j_call: TRBJ2-1; cdr3_aa: CASSSGRKTSEILDEQFF
v_call: TRBV6-1; j_call: TRBJ2-3; cdr3_aa: CASSEWDGGSTDTQYF
v_call: TRBV12-3/TRBV12-4; j_call: TRBJ1-2; cdr3_aa: CASSLLGQGGTF
v_call: TRBV12-2; j_call: TRBJ1-1; cdr3_aa: CASRSPRGEGGNTEAFF
v_call: TRBV10-3; j_call: TRBJ1-2; cdr3_aa: CAIRDGSGGYTF
v_call: TRBV27; j_call: TRBJ2-3; cdr3_aa: CASSLSLSPGDTQYF
v_call: TRBV3-1; j_call: TRBJ1-2; cdr3_aa: CASSQEGDGGGYTF
v_call: TRBV28; j_call: TRBJ1-1; cdr3_aa: CASSLGRENTEAFF
v_call: TRBV7-6; j_call: TRBJ2-7; cdr3_aa: CASSLGSDVTYEQYF
v_call: TRBV5-5; j_call: TRBJ2-1; cdr3_aa: CASSYRWGDYNEQFF
v_call: TRBV10-2; j_call: TRBJ2-3; cdr3_aa: CASSAGESYDTQYF
v_call: TRBV5-1; j_call: TRBJ2-7; cdr3_aa: CASSLVGALREQYF
v_call: TRBV5-1; j_call: TRBJ2-7; cdr3_aa: CASSLVGGVPYEQYF
v_call: TRBV20-1; j_call: TRBJ2-3; cdr3_aa: CSARGEQYSTDTQYF
v_call: TRBV20-1; j_call: TRBJ2-1; cdr3_aa: CSARGSLGEGTYNEQFF
v_call: TRBV7-9; j_call: TRBJ2-4; cdr3_aa: CASSVGGGENIQYF
v_call: TRBV6-1; j_call: TRBJ1-1; cdr3_aa: CASSSPPRRHMNTEAFF
v_call: TRBV27; j_call: TRBJ2-4; cdr3_aa: CASRRGVLAKNIQYF
v_call: TRBV7-3; j_call: TRBJ2-7; cdr3_aa: CASSPDSGVIYEQYF
v_call: TRBV6-1; j_call: TRBJ2-2; cdr3_aa: CASTTNRADNANTGELFF
v_call: TRBV21-1; j_call: TRBJ2-1; cdr3_aa: CASSGPRRRVNEQFF
v_call: TRBV6-6; j_call: TRBJ2-2; cdr3_aa: CASSWVGAGELFF
v_call: TRBV9; j_call: TRBJ2-4; cdr3_aa: CASSVGPSKNIQYF
v_call: TRBV11-2; j_call: TRBJ2-1; cdr3_aa: CASSLPVGLAAVTGSYNEQFF
v_call: TRBV2; j_call: TRBJ1-1; cdr3_aa: CASSGGGEAFF
v_call: TRBV10-3; j_call: TRBJ2-7; cdr3_aa: CAISGTGTVLNEQYF
v_call: TRBV4-2; j_call: TRBJ2-5; cdr3_aa: CASSPLGTSGDQRTQYF
v_call: TRBV13; j_call: TRBJ2-1; cdr3_aa: CASSPSGGYLGDEQFF
v_call: TRBV27; j_call: TRBJ2-5; cdr3_aa: CASSLSPRETQYF
v_call: TRBV11-2; j_call: TRBJ2-5; cdr3_aa: CASSRVTSGGALSRETQYF
v_call: TRBV4-2; j_call: TRBJ2-1; cdr3_aa: CASSQEAGDIHNEQFF